This T cell receptor beta chain comes out of a study of molecular identifiers for immune sequencing clone quantification. In preparing bulk TCR libraries, previously described methods and listed TCR primers were used. TCRdb re-called the PCR reads through MiXCR, storing one row per CDR3 protein. The table records more than 300,000 distinct CDR3 sequences, roughly a fifth of them present only once. This clonotype occurred once. A much larger clone sits a single nucleotide away, making a read error possible. The CDR3 spans 14 residues. Germline V gene data show CDR1 as MNHEY and CDR2 as SVGAGI. The sequence derives from a human donor in good health. Some libraries in this study had Jurkat cell RNA spiked in. Sequencing was carried out using naive CD8+ T cells from blood, with Jurkat cell RNA spiked in. The sample's subset: FACS-sorted CD8+CD4-CCR7+CD45RA+ naive T cells. This rearrangement joins TRBV6-5 to TRBJ1-1, with D unclear. The CDR3 DNA reads as TGTGCCAACAGTTACTCAGGCCTGAACACTGAAGCTTTCTTT. It encodes CANSYSGLNTEAFF.